These 24 T cell receptor beta chains were sequenced from one sample in a study of molecular identifiers for immune sequencing clone quantification. TCRdb itself ran the PCR reads through MiXCR, one entry per CDR3 protein. The repertoire holds 350,000 or so distinct CDR3 sequences, with about a fifth as singletons. The sequenced sample was naive CD8+ T cells from blood, with Jurkat cell RNA spiked in. Subset described: FACS-sorted CD8+CD4-CCR7+CD45RA+ naive T cells. The source of these receptors is a human donor in good health. Some libraries in this study had Jurkat cell RNA spiked in.

Note on this clonotype: A much larger clone lies a single base off, so this may be a read error. This chain links TRBV7-9 with TRBJ2-7; no reliable D call. Per germline, CDR1 SEHNR and CDR2 FQNEAQ (reference sequence). The CDR3 is 14 residues long. V shed 8 bases and J shed 3 bases, with 17 bases lying between them. The CDR3 loop reads CASGSAGQDYEQYF. CDR3 nucleotides: TGTGCCAGCGGCTCCGCTGGGCAAGACTACGAGCAGTACTTC.

With regard to this clonotype: Since a much larger clone is just one base distant, this may be a read error. This chain connects TRBV14 to TRBJ1-1, with unresolved D. The germline gives CDR1 SGHDN, CDR2 FVKESK. The CDR3 length is 10 residues. The CDR3 protein is CASGQDEAFF. CDR3 bases: TGTGCCAGCGGCCAAGATGAAGCTTTCTTT.

With regard to this clonotype: Being one base from a much bigger clone, this may be a read error. The chain has TRBV29-1 and TRBJ2-2; D remains unclear. The germline CDR1 and CDR2 sequences are SQVTM and ANQGSEA. This CDR3 is 11 amino acids long. Trimming left V 5 bases short and J 7 bases short, with 8 bases between. CDR3: CSVKGVGELFF. The CDR3 DNA sequence: TGCAGCGTTAAAGGCGTCGGGGAGCTGTTTTTT.

This clonotype was detected ten times or more. The chain links TRBV14 to TRBJ1-5; D is possibly TRBD1 (6 bases). The length of the CDR3 is 15 residues. In germline, CDR1 is SGHDN, CDR2 FVKESK. V was cut by 4 bases and J by 2 bases, with 12 bases left in between. The CDR3 spells CASSRLGGGNQPQHF. The CDR3 nucleotides are TGTGCCAGCAGCCGATTAGGGGGTGGCAATCAGCCCCAGCATTTT.

At least ten counts were recorded for this clonotype. V usage is TRBV28 and J usage is TRBJ2-3; D is perhaps TRBD2 (6 bases). This CDR3 is built from 14 residues. V gave up 3 bases and J gave up 0 bases, with 7 bases separating them. The V gene's germline CDR1 is MDHEN and CDR2 SYDVKM. CDR3 in DNA: TGTGCCAGCAGTTTCGGGACTAGCACAGATACGCAGTATTTT. Amino acids: CASSFGTSTDTQYF.

To note about this clonotype: A much larger clone lies one base from this, so it may be a read error. The chain links TRBV14 to TRBJ1-4, with D maybe TRBD1 (5 bases). The CDR3 is 15 amino acids. Trimming removed 4 bases at V and 1 base at J, with 10 bases between. The germline V gene has CDR1 SGHDN and CDR2 FVKESK. This chain's CDR3 is CASSRGTRTNEKLFF. In DNA form, the CDR3 reads TGTGCCAGCAGCCGAGGGACCAGAACTAATGAAAAACTGTTTTTT.

Comments on this clonotype: Since a much larger clone is just one base distant, this may be a read error. It is likely a read error, because the conserved phenylalanine at the end of the CDR3 is missing. The chain carries TRBV4-3 and TRBJ2-7; 12 bases fit TRBD2. Looked up from germline, CDR1 is LGHNA and CDR2 is YSLEER. V shed 1 base and J 0 bases; nucleotides not matched to a gene: 7. The CDR3 sequence is 18 residues long. CDR3 amino acids: CASSQGEWTSGISYEQYS. The DNA of the CDR3 is TGCGCCAGCAGCCAAGGGGAATGGACTAGCGGGATCTCCTACGAGCAGTACTCC.

This clonotype was seen many times. This chain links TRBV7-9 with TRBJ1-1, with D tentatively TRBD1 (5 bases). The CDR3 has 14 residues. Germline V lookup: CDR1 SEHNR, CDR2 FQNEAQ (reference sequence). V lost 1 base, J lost 3 bases, and 9 bases lay in between. The CDR3 coding sequence is TGTGCCAGCAGCTTAGTTCCAGGGCACACTGAAGCTTTCTTT. Protein sequence: CASSLVPGHTEAFF. The full variable domain, with the rest looked up from reference TRBV7-9 and TRBJ1-1, is DTGVSQNPRHKITKRGQNVTFRCDPISEHNRLYWYRQTLGQGPEFLTYFQNEAQLEKSRLLSDRFSAERPKGSFSTLEIQRTEQGDSAMYLCASSLVPGHTEAFFGQGTRLTVV.

The table lists this clonotype with a few counts. J is TRBJ2-3 and V is TRBV9; D is perhaps TRBD1 (5 bases). The germline V gene encodes CDR1 SGDLS and CDR2 YYNGEE. This CDR3 is built from 15 residues. The V end was cut by 3 bases, the J end by 0 bases, with 11 bases between. CDR3 sequence: CASSADIASTDTQYF. CDR3 coding DNA: TGTGCCAGCAGCGCGGACATTGCTAGCACAGATACGCAGTATTTT.

This clonotype has at least ten counts. The V gene is TRBV28, the J gene TRBJ1-2, with 7 bases matching TRBD1. The CDR3 loop spans 16 amino acids. V lost 6 bases to trimming and J lost 3 bases; unmatched junction nucleotides: 13. The germline V gene has CDR1 MDHEN and CDR2 SYDVKM. Here the CDR3 DNA reads TGTGCCAGCAGCTCGATCCCCAGGACAGGAGACTATGGCTACACCTTC. Residues: CASSSIPRTGDYGYTF.

Ten or more counts support this clonotype. The chain recombines TRBV7-6 with TRBJ2-3; 12 bases fit TRBD2. There are 16 residues in the CDR3. The germline gives CDR1 SGHVS, CDR2 FNYEAQ. The V gene end was trimmed by 1 base and the J gene end by 4 bases; junction bases not matched to a gene: 3. CDR3 in amino acids: CASSLELAGGPDTQYF. CDR3 bases: TGTGCCAGCAGCTTAGAGCTAGCGGGAGGGCCAGATACGCAGTATTTT.

The J gene is TRBJ2-4, the V gene TRBV6-2 or TRBV6-3; TRBD2 matches 8 bases. Germline loops: CDR1 MNHEY, CDR2 SVGEGT. Trimming removed 2 bases from V and 8 bases from J; junction bases left unmatched: 5. The CDR3 has 14 residues. The CDR3 DNA reads as TGTGCCAGCAGTTACGGAGCGGGAGTGGACATTCAGTACTTC. Translating gives CASSYGAGVDIQYF.

With respect to this clonotype: The germline gene is not matched at one end of the junction; a read error may be the cause. This rearrangement joins TRBV25-1 to TRBJ1-4, with D perhaps TRBD1 (6 bases). CDR3 length: 15 amino acids. Germline CDR1 reads MGHDK; CDR2 reads SYGVNS. Here the CDR3 reads CVSSEETGYGEKLFF. Here the CDR3 DNA reads TGTGTCAGCAGTGAGGAGACAGGTTATGGTGAAAAACTGTTTTTT.

The table lists this clonotype with many counts. The chain joins TRBV19 to TRBJ1-1; no reliable D call. Looked up from germline, CDR1 is LNHDA and CDR2 is SQIVND (reference sequence). V lost 1 base and J 3 bases, leaving 3 bases between the germline ends. The CDR3 length is 12 residues. The CDR3 is CASSIGYTEAFF. The CDR3 DNA reads as TGTGCCAGTAGTATAGGCTACACTGAAGCTTTCTTT.

This clonotype was counted ten times or more. V gene TRBV29-1 combines with J gene TRBJ1-2; TRBD1 matches at 7 bases. The CDR3 has 14 residues. Losses at the gene ends were 2 bases for V and 7 bases for J; bases not matched to a gene: 10. Per the germline V gene, CDR1 is SQVTM and CDR2 is ANQGSEA. CDR3 sequence: CSVEFQTGTPGYTF. CDR3 DNA: TGCAGCGTTGAATTTCAGACAGGGACCCCTGGCTACACCTTC.

This clonotype has ten or more counts. This chain links TRBV6-5 with TRBJ2-7; maybe TRBD1 (6 bases). CDR1 and CDR2 (germline): MNHEY, SVGAGI. Between the trimmed V and J ends, which lost 0 bases and 6 bases, there was a span of 15 bases. This CDR3 is built from 15 residues. Here the CDR3 reads CASSYSTGGGLEQYF. As DNA, the CDR3 is TGTGCCAGCAGTTACTCGACTGGTGGGGGCCTCGAGCAGTACTTC.

This clonotype was seen a handful of times. The chain recombines TRBV9 with TRBJ2-3; 14 bases are a match to TRBD2. CDR3 length: 17 amino acids. V was pared by 4 bases and J by 0 bases, with 4 bases of the junction left unmatched. CDR1 SGDLS and CDR2 YYNGEE come from the germline V gene. The CDR3 DNA follows: TGTGCCAGCAGCAGGGGACTAGCGGGGGCGAGCACAGATACGCAGTATTTT. This sequence encodes CASSRGLAGASTDTQYF.

V and J are TRBV7-9 and TRBJ1-1; D unresolved. The V and J ends lost 0 bases and 10 bases respectively, with 9 bases between them. Germline loops: CDR1 SEHNR, CDR2 FQNEAQ (reference sequence). This CDR3 contains 12 residues. CDR3 in amino acids: CASSLAGSAAFF. For the CDR3, the DNA is TGTGCCAGCAGCTTAGCAGGCTCGGCAGCTTTCTTT.

As concerns this clonotype: This clone may be a read error of a much larger clone one base away. The rearrangement uses TRBV7-9 and TRBJ1-2; a weak D match, TRBD1 (5 bases). CDR3 length: 16 amino acids. Per germline, CDR1 SEHNR and CDR2 FQNEAQ (reference sequence). V dropped 0 bases and J dropped 5 bases, with 16 bases sitting between them. The CDR3 DNA reads as TGTGCCAGCAGCTTAGCGTTTCAGACAGCTGTATATGGCTACACCTTC. The encoded protein is CASSLAFQTAVYGYTF.

As concerns this clonotype: A single base separates this from a much larger clone, so it may be a read error. V is TRBV9 and J is TRBJ2-1; the D gene is possibly TRBD2 (6 bases). CDR1 is SGDLS and CDR2 is YYNGEE in the germline V gene. The CDR3 is 13 residues long. This CDR3 reads CASSGRMSYERFF. Written as DNA, the CDR3 is TGTGCCAGCAGTGGGAGGATGTCATATGAGCGGTTCTTC.

In this sample, this clonotype turned up many times. The chain employs TRBV12-3 or TRBV12-4 and TRBJ2-3; 14 nucleotides agree with TRBD2. The V and J ends lost 6 bases and 8 bases, in that order; junction bases with no gene match: 10. The CDR3 runs to 16 residues. The CDR3 protein is CASSETGTSGSGTQYF. The CDR3, as DNA: TGTGCCAGCAGCGAAACCGGGACTAGCGGGAGTGGTACGCAGTATTTT.

This clonotype was seen at least ten times. V is TRBV7-6 and J is TRBJ2-3, with 13 bases matching TRBD2. The germline CDR1 and CDR2 sequences are SGHVS and FNYEAQ. J was trimmed by 6 bases and V by 5 bases; bases with no gene match: 5. CDR3 length: 15 amino acids. The CDR3 loop is CASSPLAGGFDTQYF. CDR3 sequence (DNA): TGTGCCAGCAGCCCACTAGCGGGGGGGTTTGATACGCAGTATTTT. The full variable domain, rest sourced from reference TRBV7-6 and TRBJ2-3, is GAGVSQSPRYKVTKRGQDVALRCDPISGHVSLYWYRQALGQGPEFLTYFNYEAQQDKSGLPNDRFSAERPEGSISTLTIQRTEQRDSAMYRCASSPLAGGFDTQYFGPGTRLTVL.

A remark on this clonotype: The junction departs from germline at one end; a sequencing error may be responsible. The V gene is TRBV29-1, the J gene TRBJ2-7; TRBD1 agrees at 10 bases. The CDR3 spans 14 residues. Germline V CDR1 and CDR2: SQVTM, ANQGSEA. The CDR3 spells CSVETGTGDGERYF. DNA of the CDR3: TGCAGCGTTGAAACCGGGACAGGGGACGGCGAGCGGTACTTC.

This chain's CDR3 is CASSQDRNSLYEQYF. The DNA of the CDR3 is TGCGCCAGCAGCCAAGATAGGAACAGCCTCTACGAGCAGTACTTC. The J gene is TRBJ2-7, the V gene TRBV4-3; D not certain. Germline V gives CDR1 LGHNA, CDR2 YSLEER. This CDR3 contains 15 residues. V was clipped by 0 bases and J by 3 bases, with 12 bases between them.